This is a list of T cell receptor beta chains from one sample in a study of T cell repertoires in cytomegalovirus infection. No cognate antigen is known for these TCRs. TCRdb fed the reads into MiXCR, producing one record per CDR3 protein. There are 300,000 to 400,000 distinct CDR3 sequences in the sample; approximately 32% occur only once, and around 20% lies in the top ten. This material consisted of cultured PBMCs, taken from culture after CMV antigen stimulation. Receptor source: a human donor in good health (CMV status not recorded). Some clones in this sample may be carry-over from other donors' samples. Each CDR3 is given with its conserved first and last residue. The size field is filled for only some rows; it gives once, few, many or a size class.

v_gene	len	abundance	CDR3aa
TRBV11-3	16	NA	CASSPREAGGVNEQFF
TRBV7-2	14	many	CASSVTREGETQYF
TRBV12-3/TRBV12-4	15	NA	CASSLGDSSVLPYTF
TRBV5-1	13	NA	CASTQGLAYGYTF
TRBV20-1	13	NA	CSAEREANTEAFF
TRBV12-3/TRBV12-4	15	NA	CASSLLGQLNTEAFF
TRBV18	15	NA	CASSTSPSGWETQYF
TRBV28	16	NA	CASSLGGGRADYEQYF
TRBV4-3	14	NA	CASSQQQGNYGYTF
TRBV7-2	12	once	CASSFRTEKLFF
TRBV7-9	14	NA	CASSRGQGKETQYF
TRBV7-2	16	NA	CASSLETGGGYNEQFF
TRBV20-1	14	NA	CSAREGTGKEKLFF
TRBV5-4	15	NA	CASSLDGRANQPQHF
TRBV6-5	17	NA	CASSYPLRSSSAYEQYF
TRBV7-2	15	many	CASSGGDNSAYEQYF